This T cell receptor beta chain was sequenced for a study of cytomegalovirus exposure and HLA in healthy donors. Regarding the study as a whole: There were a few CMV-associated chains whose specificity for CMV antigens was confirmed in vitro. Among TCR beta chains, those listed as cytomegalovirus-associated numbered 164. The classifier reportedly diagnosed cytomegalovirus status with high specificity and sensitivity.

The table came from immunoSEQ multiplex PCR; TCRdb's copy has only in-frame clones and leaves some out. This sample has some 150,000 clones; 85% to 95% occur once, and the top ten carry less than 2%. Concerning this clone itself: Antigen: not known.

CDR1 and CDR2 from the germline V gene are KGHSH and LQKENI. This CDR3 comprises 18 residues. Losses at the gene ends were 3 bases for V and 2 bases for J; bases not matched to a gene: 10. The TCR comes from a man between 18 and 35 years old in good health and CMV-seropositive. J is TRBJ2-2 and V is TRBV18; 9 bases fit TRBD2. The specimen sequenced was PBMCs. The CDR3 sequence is CASSPTQTSGVNTGELFF. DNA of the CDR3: TGTGCCAGCTCACCGACCCAGACTAGCGGAGTAAACACCGGGGAGCTGTTTTTT.